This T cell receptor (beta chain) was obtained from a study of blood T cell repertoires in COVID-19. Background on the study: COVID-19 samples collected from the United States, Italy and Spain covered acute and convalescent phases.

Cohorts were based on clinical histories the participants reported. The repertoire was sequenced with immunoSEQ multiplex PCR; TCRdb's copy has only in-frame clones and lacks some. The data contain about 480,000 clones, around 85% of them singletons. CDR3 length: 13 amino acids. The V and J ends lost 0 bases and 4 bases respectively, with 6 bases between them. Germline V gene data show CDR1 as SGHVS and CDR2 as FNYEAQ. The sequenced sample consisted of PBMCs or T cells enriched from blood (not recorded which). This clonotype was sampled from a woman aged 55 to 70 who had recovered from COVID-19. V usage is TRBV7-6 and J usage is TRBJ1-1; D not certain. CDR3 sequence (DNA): TGTGCCAGCAGCTTAGCGTCGGGCACTGAAGCTTTCTTT. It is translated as CASSLASGTEAFF. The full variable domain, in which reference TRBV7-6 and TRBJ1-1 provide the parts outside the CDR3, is GAGVSQSPRYKVTKRGQDVALRCDPISGHVSLYWYRQALGQGPEFLTYFNYEAQQDKSGLPNDRFSAERPEGSISTLTIQRTEQRDSAMYRCASSLASGTEAFFGQGTRLTVV.